A single sample is the source of the 17 T cell receptor beta chains below, sequenced in a study of T cells in localized non-small cell lung cancer. Sequencing used immunoSEQ multiplex PCR; TCRdb keeps in-frame clones, though not all of them. The sample holds some 50,000 clones, 75% to 90% seen once. Sequencing was performed on peripheral blood mononuclear cells, taken before any cancer treatment. Receptor source: a man aged 40-75 years with stage III lung adenocarcinoma.

The chain joins TRBV5-4 to TRBJ2-5; D may be TRBD1 or TRBD2 (5 bases each). This CDR3 spans 15 amino acids. CDR1 and CDR2 (germline): SGHNT, YYREEE (reference sequence). With 1 base removed from V and 5 bases from J, the gap between germline ends came to 15 bases. In nucleotides, the CDR3 is TGTGCCAGCAGCTTGATCCTGAGGGGCCAGGAGACCCAGTACTTC. Amino acids: CASSLILRGQETQYF.

The genes are TRBV27 and TRBJ2-1; 7 bases fit TRBD2. Germline V CDR1 and CDR2: MNHEY, SMNVEV (reference sequence). This CDR3 has 19 amino acids. The V and J ends lost 7 bases and 0 bases, in that order; junction bases with no gene match: 18. The CDR3 spells CASKSRLKRGLSSYNEQFF. CDR3 coding DNA: TGTGCCAGCAAGTCCCGATTAAAGCGGGGACTAAGCTCCTACAATGAGCAGTTCTTC.

The V and J genes are TRBV11-2 and TRBJ2-1; 10 nucleotides line up with TRBD2. Trimming removed 0 bases from V and 4 bases from J; junction bases left unmatched: 6. Germline CDR1 reads SGHAT; CDR2 reads FQNNGV. The CDR3 runs to 17 residues. CDR3 sequence (DNA): TGTGCCAGCAGCTTAGATTTAGCGGGAGGCCTGTACAATGAGCAGTTCTTC. Protein product: CASSLDLAGGLYNEQFF.

This clone is a singleton in its sample. CDR3 DNA sequence: TGTGCCAGCAGCGCTAGCTCGGGACTAGCGGGAGTCAATGAGCAGTTCTTC. This translates into CASSASSGLAGVNEQFF. V usage is TRBV9 and J usage is TRBJ2-1; 14 nucleotides line up with TRBD2. The CDR3 extends over 17 amino acids. The ends lost 3 bases at V and 6 bases at J; junction bases unmatched: 8. From germline, CDR1 is SGDLS and CDR2 YYNGEE.

The chain carries TRBV9 and TRBJ1-4; D gene unclear. V lost 4 bases and J 7 bases, leaving 14 bases between the germline ends. The CDR3 is 14 amino acids. From germline, CDR1 is SGDLS and CDR2 YYNGEE. CDR3 in amino acids: CASSPQSEGEKLFF. DNA of the CDR3: TGTGCCAGCAGCCCCCAGAGCGAGGGTGAAAAACTGTTTTTT.

The J gene is TRBJ2-1, the V gene TRBV5-8; weak D call: TRBD1 (6 bases). V was cut by 4 bases and J by 4 bases, with 9 bases left in between. Germline values: CDR1 SGHTS, CDR2 YDEGEE. CDR3 length equals 13 residues. CDR3 DNA: TGTGCCAGCAGCCTACAGGGTTACAATGAGCAGTTCTTC. Its translation: CASSLQGYNEQFF.

This rearrangement joins TRBV9 to TRBJ1-4, with no clear D. Trimming stripped 0 bases from V and 0 bases from J, with 9 bases between. This CDR3 region has 16 residues. Germline CDR1 and CDR2: SGDLS and YYNGEE. The CDR3 coding sequence is TGTGCCAGCAGCGTAGCGGGCGGTGCAACTAATGAAAAACTGTTTTTT. Translated, it gives CASSVAGGATNEKLFF. Supplemented by reference TRBV9 and TRBJ1-4, the full variable domain reads DSGVTQTPKHLITATGQRVTLRCSPRSGDLSVYWYQQSLDQGLQFLIQYYNGEERAKGNILERFSAQQFPDLHSELNLSSLELGDSALYFCASSVAGGATNEKLFFGSGTQLSVL.

The chain is built from TRBV5-1 and TRBJ2-3; tentative D call: TRBD2 (6 bases). Germline CDR1 reads SGHRS; CDR2 reads YFSETQ. V lost 6 bases and J lost 5, with 19 bases in between. CDR3 length equals 15 residues. DNA for the CDR3: TGCGCCAGCACCGAGAAAGGGACTCGCGGAGATACGCAGTATTTT. Its translation: CASTEKGTRGDTQYF.

The chain uses TRBV7-9 and TRBJ1-2; the match to TRBD1 covers 9 bases. Trimming cost V 2 bases and J 4 bases; bases outside gene matches: 5. The CDR3 is 15 residues long. Germline V gene sequence: CDR1 SEHNR, CDR2 FQNEAQ (reference sequence). The CDR3 DNA sequence: TGTGCCAGCAGCTTATCGACAGGGGGTTCCTATGGCTACACCTTC. Amino acid sequence: CASSLSTGGSYGYTF.

The chain couples TRBV7-9 to TRBJ1-2; D possibly corresponds to TRBD1 (5 bases). Germline V gene data show CDR1 as SEHNR and CDR2 as FQNEAQ (reference sequence). Trimming cost V 5 bases and J 3 bases, with 16 bases left between them. This CDR3 is built from 15 residues. This chain's CDR3 is CASSLGTGPYYGYTF. The CDR3 nucleotides are TGTGCCAGCAGCCTTGGCACAGGACCTTACTATGGCTACACCTTC.

The gene calls are TRBV9 and TRBJ1-6; no clear D. The V gene lost 0 bases and the J gene lost 6 bases, with 10 bases spanning the gap. The CDR3 has 15 amino acids. Per the germline V gene, CDR1 is SGDLS and CDR2 is YYNGEE. The CDR3 loop reads CASSVGGSSNSPLHF. The CDR3 region has the DNA TGTGCCAGCAGCGTAGGTGGCAGTTCTAATTCACCCCTCCACTTT.

This chain uses TRBV7-2 with TRBJ1-6; 8 positions match TRBD1. The germline CDR1 and CDR2 sequences are SGHTA and FQGNSA. This CDR3 is 15 amino acids long. The junction had 8 bases not matched to a gene; V was cut back by 4 bases and J by 9 bases. The CDR3, as DNA: TGTGCCAGCAGCTCAGACAGGGGCGTCGTTTCACCCCTCCACTTT. This sequence encodes CASSSDRGVVSPLHF.

The V gene is TRBV7-9, the J gene TRBJ2-7; D is perhaps TRBD1 or TRBD2 (6 bases each). The CDR3 runs 12 residues. Trimming took off 8 bases at V and 6 bases at J, with 14 bases between the two ends. Germline values: CDR1 SEHNR, CDR2 FQNEAQ (reference sequence). The CDR3 DNA reads TGTGCCAGCGGAGGGGGTAAGCTCGAGCAGTACTTC. It codes for CASGGGKLEQYF. Together with reference TRBV7-9 and TRBJ2-7, the CDR3 gives the full variable domain: DTGVSQNPRHKITKRGQNVTFRCDPISEHNRLYWYRQTLGQGPEFLTYFQNEAQLEKSRLLSDRFSAERPKGSFSTLEIQRTEQGDSAMYLCASGGGKLEQYFGPGTRLTVT.

The chain uses TRBV29-1 and TRBJ1-2, with D possibly matching TRBD1 (6 bases). CDR3 length: 12 residues. V shed 4 bases and J shed 7 bases, with 13 bases lying between them. Germline V lookup: CDR1 SQVTM, CDR2 ANQGSEA. The CDR3 reads CSVGQVERGYTF. The DNA of the CDR3 is TGCAGCGTTGGACAGGTCGAGCGTGGCTACACCTTC.

This clone turned up a few times. The same CDR3 is also encoded by other DNA sequences in this sample. The V and J genes are TRBV19 and TRBJ2-3; 8 positions agree with TRBD2. The J segment lost 5 bases and the V segment lost 1 base, leaving 2 bases of the junction unmatched. Per the germline V gene, CDR1 is LNHDA and CDR2 is SQIVND (reference sequence). CDR3 length: 14 amino acids. The CDR3: CASSIAGGQDTQYF. The CDR3 nucleotides are TGTGCCAGTAGTATAGCGGGGGGGCAAGATACGCAGTATTTT.

This clone has a single count. The chain combines TRBV14 with TRBJ1-6; no clear D gene. CDR1 is SGHDN, CDR2 FVKESK, per germline. The CDR3 contains 13 residues. V was clipped by 2 bases and J by 10 bases, with 9 bases between them. The CDR3 DNA follows: TGTGCCAGCAGCCAACTACTCGGATCACCCCTCCACTTT. It specifies CASSQLLGSPLHF.

This chain uses TRBV14 with TRBJ1-4, with 7 bases that match TRBD1. CDR1 is SGHDN, CDR2 FVKESK, per germline. The CDR3 has 14 residues. V lost 5 bases and J lost 7; bases outside the gene matches: 7. CDR3 sequence (DNA): TGTGCCAGCAGCGGAGGGGGCGCGGGTGAAAAACTGTTTTTT. This sequence encodes CASSGGGAGEKLFF.